Reported below is one TCR beta chain. This table comes from immunoSEQ multiplex PCR, and its TCRdb copy is limited to in-frame clones, with some not included. Of about 68,000 clones detected, 90% to 95% appear once; the ten largest clones hold less than 9%. The V end was cut by 6 bases, the J end by 3 bases, with 14 bases between. There are 13 residues in the CDR3. From germline, CDR1 is SQVTM and CDR2 ANQGSEA. This record belongs to a study of blood T cell repertoires in COVID-19. Sequencing was carried out using peripheral blood. The receptor comes from a man between 35 and 55 years old with COVID-19, enrolled during active disease. The gene calls are TRBV29-1 and TRBJ1-2; D gene uncertain. As DNA, the CDR3 is TGCAGCGTAATACTCGGTGGTGACTATGGCTACACCTTC. Its translation: CSVILGGDYGYTF.